This TCR beta chain was observed in a study of metastatic and nonmetastatic thyroid tumors. Study overall: Peripheral blood and tumor or nodule samples from malignant and benign thyroid patients were compared.

Authors' analysis steps: The study's classifier, a distant-metastasis tool for papillary thyroid cancer, was built using CDR3 differences across clinicopathological groups. TCRdb used MiXCR to call clones anew from the PCR reads. For this entry, the V and J calls and clone size follow TCRdb and not the study's own pipeline. The data hold roughly 33,000 clones, with over 15% observed a single time. Overall study findings and caveats: In both blood and tumor samples, TCR beta diversity was reported significantly higher for malignant than benign nodules.

This clone appeared many times. Its antigen is unidentified. Thyroid surgery was preceded by no treatment in any patient. The CDR3 length is 13 residues. The germline CDR1 and CDR2 sequences are LNHDA and SQIVND (reference sequence). With 5 bases clipped from V and 5 bases from J, the junction kept 3 bases outside the gene matches. This receptor was taken from a female donor with papillary thyroid cancer or a benign thyroid nodule (not recorded which). Some clones in this sample may be carry-over from other donors' samples. V is TRBV19 and J is TRBJ2-1, with TRBD2 matching 7 bases. Sequencing used blood. DNA for the CDR3: TGTGCCAGTAGTTTCCGGGAGGACAATGAGCAGTTCTTC. It is translated as CASSFREDNEQFF.